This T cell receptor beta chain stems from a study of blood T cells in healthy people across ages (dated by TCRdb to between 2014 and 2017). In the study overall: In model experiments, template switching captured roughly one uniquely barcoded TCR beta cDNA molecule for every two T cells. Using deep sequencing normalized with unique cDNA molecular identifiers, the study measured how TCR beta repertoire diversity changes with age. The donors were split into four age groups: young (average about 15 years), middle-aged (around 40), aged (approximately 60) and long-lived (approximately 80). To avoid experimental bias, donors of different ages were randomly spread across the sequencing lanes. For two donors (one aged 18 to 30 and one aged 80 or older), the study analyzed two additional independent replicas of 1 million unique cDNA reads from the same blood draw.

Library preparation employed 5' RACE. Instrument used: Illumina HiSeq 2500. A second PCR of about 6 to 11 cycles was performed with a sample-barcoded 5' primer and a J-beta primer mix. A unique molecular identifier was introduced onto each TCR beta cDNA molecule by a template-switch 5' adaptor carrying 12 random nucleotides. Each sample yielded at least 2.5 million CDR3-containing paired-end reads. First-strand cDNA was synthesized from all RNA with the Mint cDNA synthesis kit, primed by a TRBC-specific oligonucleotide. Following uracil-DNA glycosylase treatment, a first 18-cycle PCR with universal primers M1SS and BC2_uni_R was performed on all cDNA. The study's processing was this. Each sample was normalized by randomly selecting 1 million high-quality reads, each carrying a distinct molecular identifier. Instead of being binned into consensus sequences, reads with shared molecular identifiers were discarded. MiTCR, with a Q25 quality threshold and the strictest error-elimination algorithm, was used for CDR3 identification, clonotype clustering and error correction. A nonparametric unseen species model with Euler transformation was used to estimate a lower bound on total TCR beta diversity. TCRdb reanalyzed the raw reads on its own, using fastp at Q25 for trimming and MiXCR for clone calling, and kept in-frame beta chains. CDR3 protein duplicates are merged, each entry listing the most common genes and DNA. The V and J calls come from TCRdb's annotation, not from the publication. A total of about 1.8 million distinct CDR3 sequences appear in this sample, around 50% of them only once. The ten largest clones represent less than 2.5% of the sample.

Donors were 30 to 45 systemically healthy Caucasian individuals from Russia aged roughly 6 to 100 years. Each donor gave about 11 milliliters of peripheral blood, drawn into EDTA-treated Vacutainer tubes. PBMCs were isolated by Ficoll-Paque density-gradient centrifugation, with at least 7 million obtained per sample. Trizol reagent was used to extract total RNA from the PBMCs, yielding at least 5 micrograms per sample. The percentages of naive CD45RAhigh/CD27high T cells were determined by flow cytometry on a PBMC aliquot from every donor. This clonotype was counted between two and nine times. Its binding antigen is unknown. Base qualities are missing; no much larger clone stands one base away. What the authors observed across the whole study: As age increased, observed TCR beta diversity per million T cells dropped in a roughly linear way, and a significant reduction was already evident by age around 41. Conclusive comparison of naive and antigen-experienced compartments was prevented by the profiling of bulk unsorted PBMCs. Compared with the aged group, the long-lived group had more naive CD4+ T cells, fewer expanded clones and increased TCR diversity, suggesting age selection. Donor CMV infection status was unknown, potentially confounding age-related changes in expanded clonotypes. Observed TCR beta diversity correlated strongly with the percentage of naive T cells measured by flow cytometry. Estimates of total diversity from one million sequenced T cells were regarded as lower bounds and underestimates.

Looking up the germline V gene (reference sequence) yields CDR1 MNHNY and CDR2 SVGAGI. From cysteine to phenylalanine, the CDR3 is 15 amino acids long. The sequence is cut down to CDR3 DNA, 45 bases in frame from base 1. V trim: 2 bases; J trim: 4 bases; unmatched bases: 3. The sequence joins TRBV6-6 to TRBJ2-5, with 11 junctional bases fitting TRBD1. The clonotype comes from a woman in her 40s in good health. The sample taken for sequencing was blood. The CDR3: CASSYTGTGGETQYF. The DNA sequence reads TGTGCCAGCAGTTACACTGGGACAGGGGGAGAGACCCAGTACTTC.